The entry that follows covers one T cell receptor (beta chain) sequence. Its antigen is unknown. The assay was immunoSEQ multiplex PCR, and TCRdb's table has in-frame clones only and misses some. The table lists about 96,000 clones, 90% to 95% of them singletons. The data were obtained in a study of PD-1 blockade in classical Hodgkin lymphoma. Study observations and caveats: Exclusion was the outcome for patients who began nivolumab under 1 year after ASCT. CD4+ TCR diversity rose significantly by C4D1, and CD8+ TCR diversity did not.

Time point given: cycle 4 day 1 (C4D1), after 6 weeks of nivolumab. All patients experienced relapse after autologous stem cell transplantation, and brentuximab vedotin exposure was variable. Relapsed/refractory classical Hodgkin lymphoma patients had complete, partial or progressive responses. The specimen was peripheral blood mononuclear cells (PBMCs), collected before the fourth cycle of nivolumab. The clonotype comes from a human donor with classical Hodgkin lymphoma.

The DNA for the CDR3 is TGTGCCAGCAGTGACCCGAGGAGAGCCCGTCCGGACACCGGGGAGCTGTTTTTT. This gives the protein CASSDPRRARPDTGELFF. This chain links TRBV6-4 with TRBJ2-2, with D uncertain. Looked up from germline, CDR1 is MRHNA and CDR2 is SNTAGT. The CDR3 sequence is 18 residues long. Between the trimmed V and J ends, which lost 2 bases and 3 bases, there was a span of 19 bases.